The rows below give T cell receptor beta chains drawn from one sample of a study of cytomegalovirus exposure and HLA in healthy donors. Clones were read by immunoSEQ multiplex PCR, and TCRdb kept only the in-frame ones, dropping some. The sample has over 130,000 clones; about 80% are singletons. Sequenced: PBMCs. These receptors all stem from a man between 25 and 39 years old in good health and CMV-seropositive. Each CDR3 is given with its conserved first and last residue. A D gene is named only where the DNA matches it firmly. Size is omitted from some rows. Given values are once, few, many or a class for expanded clones.

clone_size: NA; v_call: TRBV5-4; d_call: TRBD2; j_call: TRBJ2-2; cdr3_aa: CASSSKSGGETGELFF; cdr3_nt: TGTGCCAGCAGTTCAAAGAGCGGGGGGGAGACCGGGGAGCTGTTTTTT
clone_size: NA; v_call: TRBV7-2; d_call: NA; j_call: TRBJ2-2; cdr3_aa: CASSSTGTTNTGELFF; cdr3_nt: TGTGCCAGCAGCTCGACCGGGACAACGAACACCGGGGAGCTGTTTTTT
clone_size: NA; v_call: TRBV4-1; d_call: TRBD2; j_call: TRBJ2-3; cdr3_aa: CASSQAGLAGDFTDTQYF; cdr3_nt: TGCGCCAGCAGCCAAGCGGGACTAGCGGGAGATTTCACAGATACGCAGTATTTT
clone_size: NA; v_call: TRBV27; d_call: NA; j_call: TRBJ1-6; cdr3_aa: CASSPGSSPLHF; cdr3_nt: TGTGCCAGCAGTCCAGGTTCTTCACCCCTCCACTTT
clone_size: NA; v_call: TRBV15; d_call: NA; j_call: TRBJ2-5; cdr3_aa: CATREGEPAKETQYF; cdr3_nt: TGTGCCACCCGAGAGGGGGAACCGGCTAAAGAGACCCAGTACTTC
clone_size: many; v_call: TRBV6-1; d_call: TRBD1; j_call: TRBJ2-7; cdr3_aa: CASSVGGQGYEQYF; cdr3_nt: TGTGCCAGCAGTGTAGGAGGACAGGGCTACGAGCAGTACTTC
clone_size: NA; v_call: TRBV14; d_call: NA; j_call: TRBJ2-3; cdr3_aa: CASSQGFLTRTDTQYF; cdr3_nt: TGTGCCAGCAGCCAAGGTTTCTTGACTAGGACAGATACGCAGTATTTT
clone_size: few; v_call: TRBV27; d_call: NA; j_call: TRBJ1-5; cdr3_aa: CASSPGPPAGSNQPQHF; cdr3_nt: TGTGCCAGCAGTCCCGGGCCGCCCGCAGGGAGCAATCAGCCCCAGCATTTT
clone_size: NA; v_call: TRBV13; d_call: TRBD1; j_call: TRBJ1-1; cdr3_aa: CASSVDRASEAFF; cdr3_nt: TGTGCCAGCAGCGTAGACAGGGCATCTGAAGCTTTCTTT
clone_size: NA; v_call: TRBV9; d_call: NA; j_call: TRBJ1-3; cdr3_aa: CASIHIGGKRLSGNTIYF; cdr3_nt: TGTGCCAGCATCCACATTGGGGGGAAGAGGCTCTCTGGAAACACCATATATTTT
clone_size: NA; v_call: TRBV28; d_call: NA; j_call: TRBJ1-2; cdr3_aa: CASSPQRGVRYGYTF; cdr3_nt: TGTGCCAGCAGTCCCCAACGGGGGGTTCGATATGGCTACACCTTC
clone_size: NA; v_call: TRBV27; d_call: NA; j_call: TRBJ2-1; cdr3_aa: CASTHQFGEQFF; cdr3_nt: TGTGCCAGCACCCACCAATTCGGGGAGCAGTTCTTC
clone_size: NA; v_call: TRBV6-5; d_call: NA; j_call: TRBJ1-4; cdr3_aa: CASSWGPFNEKLFF; cdr3_nt: TGTGCCAGCAGTTGGGGGCCATTTAATGAAAAACTGTTTTTT
clone_size: NA; v_call: TRBV11-2; d_call: NA; j_call: TRBJ1-1; cdr3_aa: CASSSGSGLGARATEAFF; cdr3_nt: TGTGCCAGCAGTTCCGGGTCGGGTTTGGGGGCAAGAGCGACTGAAGCTTTCTTT
clone_size: once; v_call: TRBV7-2; d_call: NA; j_call: TRBJ2-3; cdr3_aa: CASKNSVRSPDTQYF; cdr3_nt: TGTGCCAGCAAAAATAGCGTTAGAAGCCCAGATACGCAGTATTTT
clone_size: NA; v_call: TRBV6-6; d_call: NA; j_call: TRBJ1-2; cdr3_aa: CASSYSGGAEYGYTF; cdr3_nt: TGTGCCAGCAGTTACTCGGGGGGGGCGGAATATGGCTACACCTTC
clone_size: NA; v_call: TRBV19; d_call: TRBD1; j_call: TRBJ2-1; cdr3_aa: CASSIGPGQGSPYNEQFF; cdr3_nt: TGTGCCAGTAGTATAGGACCGGGACAGGGGAGCCCCTACAATGAGCAGTTCTTC
clone_size: NA; v_call: TRBV5-6; d_call: NA; j_call: TRBJ2-5; cdr3_aa: CASSLAGSRGETQYF; cdr3_nt: TGTGCCAGCAGCTTGGCGGGGTCCAGGGGTGAGACCCAGTACTTC
clone_size: NA; v_call: TRBV19; d_call: TRBD1; j_call: TRBJ1-5; cdr3_aa: CASTPGQLNQPQHF; cdr3_nt: TGTGCCAGTACCCCGGGACAGCTAAATCAGCCCCAGCATTTT
clone_size: NA; v_call: TRBV7-2; d_call: NA; j_call: TRBJ2-1; cdr3_aa: CASSLVGGEYNEQFF; cdr3_nt: TGTGCCAGCAGCTTAGTAGGGGGTGAGTACAATGAGCAGTTCTTC
clone_size: NA; v_call: TRBV7-8; d_call: TRBD1; j_call: TRBJ1-5; cdr3_aa: CASSLVFGQGNQPQHF; cdr3_nt: TGTGCCAGCAGCTTAGTATTCGGACAGGGGAATCAGCCCCAGCATTTT
clone_size: NA; v_call: TRBV19; d_call: NA; j_call: TRBJ2-3; cdr3_aa: CASSIRSSSTDTQYF; cdr3_nt: TGTGCCAGTAGTATTCGTAGCAGTAGCACAGATACGCAGTATTTT